This passage covers 23 T cell receptor beta chains from one sample sequenced in a study of blood T cell repertoires in COVID-19. The protocol was immunoSEQ multiplex PCR, while the TCRdb copy is restricted to in-frame clones and leaves out a portion. The sample carries 110,000 to 150,000 clones, 80% to 85% recorded once. Material for sequencing was peripheral blood. Receptors originate from a human donor in a cohort sampled during active COVID-19.

This clone was seen only a few times. This chain joins TRBV5-1 and TRBJ2-1, with 8 bases aligning to TRBD1. V shed 4 bases, J shed 0 bases, and the junction held 6 bases outside the gene matches. This CDR3 has 16 amino acids. The germline V gene encodes CDR1 SGHRS and CDR2 YFSETQ. In DNA, the CDR3 is TGCGCCAGCAGCGTAGGACAGGGCAACTCCTACAATGAGCAGTTCTTC. It encodes CASSVGQGNSYNEQFF.

The gene calls are TRBV6-5 and TRBJ1-1, with D possibly TRBD1 on 6 matching bases. This CDR3 contains 14 residues. Germline lookup yields CDR1 MNHEY and CDR2 SVGAGI. V lost 6 bases to trimming and J lost 3 bases, with 14 bases between them. CDR3 loop: CASRLRGGDTEAFF. The CDR3 nucleotides read TGTGCCAGCAGGCTCAGGGGAGGGGACACTGAAGCTTTCTTT.

V and J are TRBV11-2 and TRBJ2-2; the match to TRBD1 covers 8 bases. V was clipped by 5 bases and J by 4 bases; unmatched bases: 6. CDR3 length: 15 residues. Looked up from germline, CDR1 is SGHAT and CDR2 is FQNNGV. The CDR3 is CASSNSGTGTGELFF. CDR3 DNA sequence: TGTGCCAGCAGCAATTCCGGGACAGGCACCGGGGAGCTGTTTTTT.

The chain joins TRBV4-1 to TRBJ1-1; no firm D call. The ends were cut back, 6 bases at V and 3 bases at J, with 14 bases in the middle. CDR3 size: 14 residues. Germline CDR1 and CDR2: MGHRA and YSYEKL. This chain's CDR3 is CASRLTAPDTEAFF. For the CDR3, the DNA is TGCGCCAGCAGGCTTACAGCCCCCGACACTGAAGCTTTCTTT.

CDR3 in DNA: TGTGCCAGCAGGCCCGGGACAGTTGTATCTGGCTACACCTTC. Its protein is CASRPGTVVSGYTF. The chain recombines TRBV2 with TRBJ1-2, with 7 bases that match TRBD1. V dropped 6 bases and J dropped 7; count of bases not matched to a gene: 11. There are 14 residues in the CDR3. Per the germline V gene, CDR1 is SNHLY and CDR2 is FYNNEI.

This clone has a handful of counts. This sample includes further DNA sequences coding for the same CDR3. The chain uses TRBV4-1 and TRBJ1-2; 7 nucleotides match TRBD1. V was clipped by 0 bases and J by 4 bases; unmatched bases: 5. CDR1 MGHRA and CDR2 YSYEKL come from the germline V gene. The CDR3 sequence is 15 residues long. CDR3 in DNA: TGCGCCAGCAGCCAAGATCAGGGGGTGGGCTATGGCTACACCTTC. Its protein product is CASSQDQGVGYGYTF.

The gene calls are TRBV5-1 and TRBJ2-1; D gene unclear. CDR1 and CDR2 (germline): SGHRS, YFSETQ. Trimming took off 0 bases at V and 7 bases at J, with 5 bases between the two ends. The CDR3 totals 12 residues. Here the CDR3 DNA reads TGCGCCAGCAGCTTGGAACAGAATGAGCAGTTCTTC. Protein: CASSLEQNEQFF. The variable domain in full, completed from reference TRBV5-1 and TRBJ2-1, reads KAGVTQTPRYLIKTRGQQVTLSCSPISGHRSVSWYQQTPGQGLQFLFEYFSETQRNKGNFPGRFSGRQFSNSRSEMNVSTLELGDSALYLCASSLEQNEQFFGPGTRLTVL.

This clone has only a few counts. The CDR3 DNA reads TGTGCCAGCAGCCCCGGGACAGGGAGTAATGGCTACACCTTC. This encodes CASSPGTGSNGYTF. This chain connects TRBV3-1 (or the pseudogene TRBV3-2) to TRBJ1-2; 9 bases match TRBD1. The CDR3 covers 14 residues. Per the germline V gene, CDR1 is LGHDT and CDR2 is YNNKEL (reference sequence). After removal of 4 bases from V and 6 bases from J, the junction contained 6 bases not matched to a gene.

V is TRBV9 and J is TRBJ2-3, with D possibly matching TRBD1 (6 bases). The CDR3 is made up of 15 amino acids. From germline, CDR1 is SGDLS and CDR2 YYNGEE. Trimming took 2 bases from V and 0 from J, leaving 10 bases between them. The CDR3 DNA follows: TGTGCCAGCAGCGTCCAGACAGGTAGCACAGATACGCAGTATTTT. Its protein product is CASSVQTGSTDTQYF.

V usage is TRBV29-1 and J usage is TRBJ1-2, with TRBD1 as a possible D gene (6 bases). V shed 0 bases and J shed 10 bases, with 12 bases lying between them. CDR3 length: 12 residues. CDR1 is SQVTM, CDR2 ANQGSEA, per germline. This CDR3 is CSVEDHGGPYTF. In DNA, the CDR3 is TGCAGCGTTGAAGATCACGGGGGGCCCTACACCTTC. Combining the CDR3 with reference TRBV29-1 and TRBJ1-2 gives the whole variable domain SAVISQKPSRDICQRGTSLTIQCQVDSQVTMMFWYRQQPGQSLTLIATANQGSEATYESGFVIDKFPISRPNLTFSTLTVSNMSPEDSSIYLCSVEDHGGPYTFGSGTRLTVV.

This clone was observed a handful of times. V gene TRBV5-6 combines with J gene TRBJ1-1, with D unclear. Looked up from germline, CDR1 is SGHDT and CDR2 is YYEEEE. The CDR3 is made up of 15 amino acids. V was cut by 3 bases and J by 4 bases, with 16 bases left in between. The CDR3 DNA sequence: TGTGCCAGCAGCTCCCTCGGCGGAGGCGGCACTGAAGCTTTCTTT. Protein product: CASSSLGGGGTEAFF.

This rearrangement joins TRBV6-5 to TRBJ2-7; TRBD1 matches at 10 bases. The CDR3 sequence is 14 residues long. V shed 6 bases, J shed 2 bases, and the junction held 4 bases outside the gene matches. Germline V gene lookup returns CDR1 MNHEY and CDR2 SVGAGI. In DNA, the CDR3 is TGTGCCAGCAGAAAGGGACAGGGGACCTACGAGCAGTACTTC. Amino acid sequence: CASRKGQGTYEQYF.

V is TRBV6-5 and J is TRBJ1-5; a possible D gene is TRBD1 (6 bases). Germline V gene data show CDR1 as MNHEY and CDR2 as SVGAGI. This CDR3 is built from 14 residues. V was cut by 5 bases and J by 3 bases, with 11 bases left in between. CDR3 sequence reads: CASSPTGNNQPQHF. The CDR3 nucleotides read TGTGCCAGCAGTCCGACAGGAAACAATCAGCCCCAGCATTTT.

This clone came up a few times. The chain employs TRBV27 and TRBJ1-6; 9 bases line up with TRBD1. The germline V gene has CDR1 MNHEY and CDR2 SMNVEV (reference sequence). The CDR3 is 15 residues long. The V segment lost 4 bases and the J segment 7 bases; nucleotides outside the gene matches: 5. In DNA form, the CDR3 reads TGTGCCAGCAGTTCGACAGGGGGGCGGAATTCACCCCTCCACTTT. It encodes CASSSTGGRNSPLHF.

This rearrangement joins TRBV15 to TRBJ1-5, with D possibly matching TRBD1 (5 bases). The CDR3 is 13 residues long. Per germline, CDR1 LNHNV and CDR2 YYDKDF (reference sequence). The germline V and J ends were trimmed by 5 bases and 7 bases, with 12 bases remaining between them. The CDR3 sequence: CATSWTREQPQHF. The CDR3 DNA follows: TGTGCCACCAGCTGGACCAGGGAACAGCCCCAGCATTTT. Full variable domain (missing parts from reference TRBV15 and TRBJ1-5): DAMVIQNPRYQVTQFGKPVTLSCSQTLNHNVMYWYQQKSSQAPKLLFHYYDKDFNNEADTPDNFQSRRPNTSFCFLDIRSPGLGDTAMYLCATSWTREQPQHFGDGTRLSIL.

This clone appeared a few times. The chain is built from TRBV10-3 and TRBJ2-1; 8 bases map to TRBD1. Germline loops: CDR1 ENHRY, CDR2 SYGVKD. The CDR3 runs 15 residues. V lost 0 bases and J lost 10; bases outside the gene matches: 8. DNA for the CDR3: TGTGCCATCAGTGAGTCGAGTTTCAGGGGGCGAGAGCAGTTCTTC. This translates into CAISESSFRGREQFF.

This rearrangement joins TRBV5-1 to TRBJ2-3; D unclear. Trimming pared 0 bases from V and 5 bases from J, leaving 7 bases between. CDR1 and CDR2 (germline): SGHRS, YFSETQ. The CDR3 consists of 13 residues. The DNA for the CDR3 is TGCGCCAGCAGCTTGGCCCAATTAGATACGCAGTATTTT. This translates into CASSLAQLDTQYF.

There are a few counts of this clone. The chain uses TRBV6-5 and TRBJ2-3; D may be TRBD1 (5 bases). This CDR3 has 14 residues. CDR1 is MNHEY, CDR2 SVGAGI, per germline. Trimming pared 6 bases from V and 2 bases from J, leaving 12 bases between. The CDR3 spells CASSRGHHTDTQYF. The CDR3 coding sequence is TGTGCCAGCAGCCGCGGACACCACACAGATACGCAGTATTTT.

This clone was seen once. The rearrangement joins TRBV27 to TRBJ2-2, with 9 bases fitting TRBD2. Germline values: CDR1 MNHEY, CDR2 SMNVEV (reference sequence). The V gene end was trimmed by 3 bases and the J gene end by 6 bases; junction bases not matched to a gene: 8. The CDR3 is 16 amino acids. The DNA of the CDR3 is TGTGCCAGCAGTTTGGGGCGGGGGGGCCTAGCCGGGGAGCTGTTTTTT. Protein: CASSLGRGGLAGELFF.

The gene calls are TRBV2 and TRBJ1-6, with a weak D call TRBD1 (5 bases). This CDR3 region has 13 residues. V dropped 1 base and J dropped 9 bases, with 7 bases sitting between them. Germline V lookup: CDR1 SNHLY, CDR2 FYNNEI. CDR3 sequence (DNA): TGTGCCAGCAGTGAAGGGGGCTTTTCACCCCTCCACTTT. It is translated as CASSEGGFSPLHF.

The chain has TRBV10-1 and TRBJ2-2, with 8 nucleotides matching TRBD2. CDR3 length equals 14 residues. V was clipped by 6 bases and J by 6 bases; unmatched bases: 6. Germline CDR1 is WNHNN and CDR2 is SYGVQD (reference sequence). The CDR3 DNA reads TGCGCCAGCAGACCGGGACTAGGATCCGGGGAGCTGTTTTTT. It specifies CASRPGLGSGELFF.

This clone was counted a single time. V and J are TRBV7-2 and TRBJ1-6; 8 bases are a match to TRBD1. The CDR3 contains 15 residues. Germline CDR1 and CDR2: SGHTA and FQGNSA. Trimming at V came to 5 bases and at J to 6 bases, leaving 6 bases not matched to a gene. For the CDR3, the DNA is TGTGCCAGCAGCGAAGGACAGGGTGGTAATTCACCCCTCCACTTT. Translated, it gives CASSEGQGGNSPLHF.

V gene TRBV6-5 combines with J gene TRBJ2-7, with 9 bases matching TRBD1. CDR1 and CDR2 (germline): MNHEY, SVGAGI. J gave up 3 bases and V 5 bases, and 8 bases lay outside the gene matches. The CDR3 is made up of 15 amino acids. The CDR3 is CASSSRQGGLYEQYF. The CDR3 DNA follows: TGTGCCAGCAGTAGCCGACAGGGGGGTCTCTACGAGCAGTACTTC.